One and the same sample provided the 17 T cell receptor beta chains below, sequenced in a study of sequential checkpoint blockade in melanoma. Profiling relied on immunoSEQ multiplex PCR, and the TCRdb table lists in-frame clones only, not all of them. The sample lists approximately 3,600 clones, roughly 35% occurring once. Treatment of the sample: randomized to nivolumab then ipilimumab (arm A) or the reverse (arm B). The sample consisted of tumor tissue (inferred from file names), taken from a patient given nivolumab and ipilimumab in sequence. These receptors were obtained from a human donor with melanoma.

The V gene is TRBV15, the J gene TRBJ2-3, with D unclear. Germline-derived CDR1 and CDR2 are LNHNV and YYDKDF (reference sequence). The CDR3 is made up of 20 amino acids. V lost 0 bases, J lost 4 bases, and 26 bases lay in between. The CDR3 loop reads CATSRDYGDGRRQEADTQYF. CDR3 DNA sequence: TGTGCCACCAGCAGAGATTATGGGGATGGTCGGCGCCAGGAAGCAGATACGCAGTATTTT.

The chain couples TRBV14 to TRBJ2-1; D gene ambiguous. Germline V CDR1 and CDR2: SGHDN, FVKESK. The V end lost 1 base, the J end lost 9 bases, and 13 bases lay between the germline ends. The CDR3 extends over 14 amino acids. The CDR3: CASSQVVRLGEQFF. The DNA of the CDR3 is TGTGCCAGCAGCCAAGTTGTCCGCCTCGGTGAGCAGTTCTTC.

The chain combines TRBV9 with TRBJ1-1; 7 bases agree with TRBD1. Germline V gene lookup returns CDR1 SGDLS and CDR2 YYNGEE. Unmatched junction bases numbered 6, after V lost 6 bases and J lost 4 bases. CDR3 length: 13 residues. The CDR3 DNA follows: TGTGCCAGCACCAGGGGGGGTGTCACTGAAGCTTTCTTT. Its protein product is CASTRGGVTEAFF.

V is TRBV30 and J is TRBJ2-2, with unresolved D. The CDR3 loop spans 13 amino acids. Germline CDR1 GTSNPN, CDR2 SVGIG (reference sequence). The germline V and J ends were trimmed by 2 bases and 7 bases, with 11 bases remaining between them. Here the CDR3 reads CAWSHGDHGELFF. Here the CDR3 DNA reads TGTGCCTGGAGTCATGGTGATCACGGGGAGCTGTTTTTT.

The chain uses TRBV28 and TRBJ2-7, with D unclear. Trimming took off 3 bases at V and 3 bases at J, with 9 bases between the two ends. This CDR3 contains 13 residues. Germline V CDR1 and CDR2: MDHEN, SYDVKM. CDR3 residues: CASSLNILYEQYF. DNA for the CDR3: TGTGCCAGCAGTTTGAATATCCTCTACGAGCAGTACTTC.

This sequence joins TRBV19 and TRBJ2-7; 10 positions match TRBD2. V gave up 0 bases and J gave up 7 bases; unmatched junction bases: 6. Germline V gives CDR1 LNHDA, CDR2 SQIVND (reference sequence). CDR3 length: 15 residues. CDR3 DNA sequence: TGTGCCAGTAGTATAGAGGCTAGCGGGAGTGGGGAGCAGTACTTC. This translates into CASSIEASGSGEQYF.

The V call is TRBV30, the J call TRBJ2-1; 8 bases map to TRBD2. The germline CDR1 and CDR2 sequences are GTSNPN and SVGIG (reference sequence). Trimming removed 0 bases from V and 5 bases from J; junction bases left unmatched: 6. This CDR3 has 15 residues. In nucleotides, the CDR3 is TGTGCCTGGAGTGTCGGTAGCGGGGCCCACAATGAGCAGTTCTTC. Translated: CAWSVGSGAHNEQFF.

The J gene is TRBJ2-5, the V gene TRBV28; no definite D call. This CDR3 region has 15 residues. Germline CDR1 reads MDHEN; CDR2 reads SYDVKM. V dropped 4 bases and J dropped 2 bases, with 14 bases sitting between them. CDR3 bases: TGTGCCAGCAGTTCCTTCCGACGGATACAAGAGACCCAGTACTTC. Translation gives CASSSFRRIQETQYF.

This clone appeared a few times. This chain connects TRBV19 to TRBJ2-2; D could derive from TRBD1 or TRBD2 (6 bases each). The V end was cut by 0 bases, the J end by 5 bases, with 10 bases between. The CDR3 is 15 residues long. Germline CDR1 is LNHDA and CDR2 is SQIVND (reference sequence). The CDR3 loop is CASSIEEGHTGELFF. The CDR3 DNA sequence: TGTGCCAGTAGTATAGAGGAGGGACATACCGGGGAGCTGTTTTTT.

The J gene is TRBJ2-1, the V gene TRBV4-1; a weak D match, TRBD1 (5 bases). Germline V lookup: CDR1 MGHRA, CDR2 YSYEKL. The CDR3 runs 16 residues. V dropped 1 base and J dropped 0 bases, with 10 bases sitting between them. Written as DNA, the CDR3 is TGCGCCAGCAGCCAAGTGACAGCGAGCTCCTACAATGAGCAGTTCTTC. Residues: CASSQVTASSYNEQFF.

The chain links TRBV30 to TRBJ2-5, with D possibly matching TRBD2 (6 bases). Germline-derived CDR1 and CDR2 are GTSNPN and SVGIG (reference sequence). The CDR3 runs to 12 residues. V was clipped by 4 bases and J by 3 bases, with 9 bases between them. The CDR3 spells CAWNPGEETQYF. CDR3 DNA: TGTGCCTGGAATCCGGGAGAAGAGACCCAGTACTTC.

CDR3 in DNA: TGCGCCAGCAGCTTGCAAAATCTATACACAGATACGCAGTATTTT. It translates to CASSLQNLYTDTQYF. V usage is TRBV5-1 and J usage is TRBJ2-3; no reliable D call. The length of the CDR3 is 15 residues. CDR1 SGHRS and CDR2 YFSETQ come from the germline V gene. Trimming pared 1 base from V and 2 bases from J, leaving 11 bases between.

This clone was detected many times. The J gene is TRBJ2-3, the V gene TRBV11-3, with 7 bases fitting TRBD2. Germline assignment: CDR1 SGHNT and CDR2 YENEEA. J was trimmed by 3 bases and V by 5 bases; bases with no gene match: 5. The CDR3 is made up of 14 amino acids. The CDR3 DNA reads TGTGCCAGCAGCGGGGTAGCGGGTACAGATACGCAGTATTTT. Its translation is CASSGVAGTDTQYF.

In this sample, this clone is medium-sized. The V call is TRBV6-8, the J call TRBJ1-1; D perhaps matches TRBD1 (5 bases). CDR3 length: 15 residues. CDR1 MNHGY and CDR2 SAAAGT come from the germline V gene. V lost 5 bases and J lost 1, with 14 bases in between. This CDR3 is CASSARLGPNTEAFF. CDR3 nucleotides: TGTGCCAGCAGTGCACGACTGGGGCCGAACACTGAAGCTTTCTTT.

This clone turned up a few times. The DNA for the CDR3 is TGTGCCAGCAGTTCTAGACAGGGCTACGAGCAGTACTTC. Its translation: CASSSRQGYEQYF. This rearrangement joins TRBV6-8 to TRBJ2-7; 7 bases align to TRBD1. The CDR3 runs to 13 residues. Germline V gene sequence: CDR1 MNHGY, CDR2 SAAAGT. Trimming took 4 bases from V and 3 from J; bases not matched to a gene: 3.

V usage is TRBV28 and J usage is TRBJ2-7; 7 positions match TRBD2. Trimming cost V 3 bases and J 3 bases; bases outside gene matches: 5. CDR3 length equals 14 residues. Germline CDR1 MDHEN, CDR2 SYDVKM. CDR3 sequence (DNA): TGTGCCAGCAGTTTTGAGGGAGGGGACTACGAGCAGTACTTC. Amino acid sequence: CASSFEGGDYEQYF.

This rearrangement joins TRBV6-8 to TRBJ2-1, with 7 bases aligning to TRBD2. CDR1 MNHGY and CDR2 SAAAGT come from the germline V gene. The junction had 10 bases not matched to a gene; V was cut back by 8 bases and J by 0 bases. The CDR3 length is 16 residues. CDR3 sequence reads: CASGSGASSSYNEQFF. The CDR3 DNA follows: TGTGCCAGCGGCAGCGGGGCATCTAGCTCCTACAATGAGCAGTTCTTC.